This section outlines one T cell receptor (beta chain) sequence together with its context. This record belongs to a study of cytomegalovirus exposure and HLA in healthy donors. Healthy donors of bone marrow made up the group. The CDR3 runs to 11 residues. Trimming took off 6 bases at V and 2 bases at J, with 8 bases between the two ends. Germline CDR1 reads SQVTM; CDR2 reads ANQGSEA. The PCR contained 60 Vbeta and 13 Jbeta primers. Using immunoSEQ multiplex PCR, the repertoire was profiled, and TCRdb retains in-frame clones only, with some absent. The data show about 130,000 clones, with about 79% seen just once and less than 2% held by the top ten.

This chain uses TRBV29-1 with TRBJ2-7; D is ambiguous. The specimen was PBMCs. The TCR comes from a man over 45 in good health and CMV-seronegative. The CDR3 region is CSVVIAYEQYV. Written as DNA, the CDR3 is TGCAGCGTCGTCATAGCCTACGAGCAGTACGTC.